This TCR beta chain was documented in a study of CD4 T cells in relation to SARS-CoV-2 and coronaviruses. On the study more broadly: Convalescent patients had median age roughly 38 years, range 21 to 72.

CD4 enrichment then naive enrichment separated naive from memory CD4+ cells. Whole-study results and caveats: SARS-CoV-2-driven expansion was significantly weaker in crossreactive than monoreactive clones.

Trimming took off 8 bases at V and 5 bases at J, with 15 bases between the two ends. The germline CDR1 and CDR2 sequences are WNHNN and SYGVQD (reference sequence). This CDR3 comprises 13 residues. Regarding this clone: Antigen unknown.

The repertoire was sequenced with immunoSEQ multiplex PCR; TCRdb's copy has only in-frame clones and lacks some. The data contain approximately 37,000 clones, approximately 83% of them seen just once; the ten biggest clones take up roughly 3%. The V and J genes are TRBV10-1 and TRBJ2-5; a weak D match, TRBD1 (6 bases). Material: memory CD4+ T cells from PBMCs. This receptor was obtained from an adult with COVID-19. Here the CDR3 reads CASSAGDRETQYF. In DNA, the CDR3 is TGCGCCAGCTCCGCCGGCGACAGGGAGACCCAGTACTTC.